This T cell receptor (beta chain) came from a study of PD-L1 blockade in urothelial cancer. Study-level information: Every 3 weeks, patients received intravenous atezolizumab 1,200 mg, beginning 2014. Across blood samples, T cells had a median count of about 140,000.

As for time point: pretreatment peripheral blood. Patients presented with locally advanced or metastatic urothelial carcinoma. Profiled with immunoSEQ multiplex PCR; TCRdb holds only in-frame clones, not every one. The sample carries about 88,000 clones, 89% recorded once. V lost 6 bases to trimming and J lost 5 bases, with 17 bases between them. The CDR3 length is 14 residues. CDR1 is KGHSH, CDR2 LQKENI, per germline. Source: PBMCs, taken around atezolizumab (anti-PD-L1) treatment. The J gene is TRBJ2-7, the V gene TRBV18; D unresolved. This clonotype was obtained from a woman aged 80 or over with urothelial cancer. The CDR3 loop reads CASSPFRPTDEQYF. CDR3 DNA sequence: TGTGCCAGCTCCCCTTTTCGCCCTACTGACGAGCAGTACTTC.